This is a list of T cell receptor beta chains from one sample in a study of regulatory T cells in long-lasting Graves disease. TCRdb itself ran the multiplex PCR reads through MiXCR, one entry per CDR3 protein. The sample has roughly 510,000 distinct CDR3 sequences, about 16% seen once; the top ten hold 9.5% to 15%. The same sample was also studied in work on T cells in Graves' hyperthyroidism and ophthalmopathy.

Sample: peripheral blood mononuclear cells (PBMCs), taken at new diagnosis, from a patient treated with antithyroid drugs. The receptors here all came from a man between 18 and 35 years old with Graves disease. CDR3s leave out the opening cysteine and the closing phenylalanine or tryptophan. Each record gives: V gene, CDR3 protein.

TRBV7-9	ASSLEEGPEGGGETQY
TRBV4-1	ASSQAAGAIQY
TRBV6-5	ASSYGDPGELF
TRBV5-1	ASSGGPGQGQETQY
TRBV14	ASSQDSGANSPLH
TRBV5-1	ASSLEIYNEQF
TRBV20-1	SARDPSGVVITDTQY
TRBV9	ASSVEGADTEAF
TRBV20-1	SARKHGSGNYEQY
TRBV6-1	ASSLEGGWSWGYT
TRBV29-1	SAEPRGNNYGYT
TRBV7-8	ATARAQETQY
TRBV20-1	SAITPDSGEKLF
TRBV2	ASSGGVLATEAF
TRBV7-2	ASSLNRRGEQY
TRBV9	ASSVAMTGGLLPYGYT
TRBV6-1	ASSEPTPNQPQH
TRBV27	ASSHREPTDTQY
TRBV11-2	ASSLAEGLSYEQY
TRBV6-1	ASSEGESYGYT
TRBV5-1	ASRGTGIGNEQF
TRBV12-3/TRBV12-4	ASRRRGTNEKLF
TRBV18	ASSPNPARGGGHNEQF
TRBV6-5	ASSSFLREGVYEQY
TRBV7-3	ASRRTGTTGELF
TRBV11-1	ASSTRTSRYEQF
TRBV11-3	ASSLSGPAGTEAF
TRBV15	ATSSAGGYHQPQH
TRBV11-2	ASSLSGQGSTDTQY
TRBV28	ASSLSPSGRAYEQY
TRBV20-1	SAGGQGFTEAF
TRBV12-3/TRBV12-4	ASSLGRGRVETQY
TRBV13	ASSSGTGGWYEQF
TRBV7-2	ASSLDRDIRQPQH